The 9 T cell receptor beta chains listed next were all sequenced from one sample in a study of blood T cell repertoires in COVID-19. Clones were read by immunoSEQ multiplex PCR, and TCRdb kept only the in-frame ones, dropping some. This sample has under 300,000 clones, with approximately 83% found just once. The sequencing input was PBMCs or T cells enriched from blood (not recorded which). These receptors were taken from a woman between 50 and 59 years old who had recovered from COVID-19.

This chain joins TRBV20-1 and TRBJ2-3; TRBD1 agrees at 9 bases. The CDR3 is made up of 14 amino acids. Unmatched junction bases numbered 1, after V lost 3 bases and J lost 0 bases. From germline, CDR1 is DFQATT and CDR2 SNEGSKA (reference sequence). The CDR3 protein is CSASGTGSTDTQYF. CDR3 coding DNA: TGCAGTGCTAGTGGGACAGGGAGCACAGATACGCAGTATTTT.

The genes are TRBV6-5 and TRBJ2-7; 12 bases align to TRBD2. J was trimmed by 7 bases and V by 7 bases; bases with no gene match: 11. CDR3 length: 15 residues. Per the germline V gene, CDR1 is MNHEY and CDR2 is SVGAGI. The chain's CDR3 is CASNNGLAGMWEQYF. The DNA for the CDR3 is TGTGCCAGCAACAACGGACTAGCGGGAATGTGGGAGCAGTACTTC.

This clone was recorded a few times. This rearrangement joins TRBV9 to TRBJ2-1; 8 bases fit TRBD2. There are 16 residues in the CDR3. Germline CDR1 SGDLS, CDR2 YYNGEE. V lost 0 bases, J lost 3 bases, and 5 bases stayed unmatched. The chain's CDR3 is CASSVVGSGIYNEQFF. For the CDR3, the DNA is TGTGCCAGCAGCGTAGTTGGTAGCGGGATCTACAATGAGCAGTTCTTC.

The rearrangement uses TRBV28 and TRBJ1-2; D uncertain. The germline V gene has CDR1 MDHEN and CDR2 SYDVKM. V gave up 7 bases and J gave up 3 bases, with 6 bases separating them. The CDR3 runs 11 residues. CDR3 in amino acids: CASMEDYGYTF. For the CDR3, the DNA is TGTGCCAGCATGGAGGACTATGGCTACACCTTC.

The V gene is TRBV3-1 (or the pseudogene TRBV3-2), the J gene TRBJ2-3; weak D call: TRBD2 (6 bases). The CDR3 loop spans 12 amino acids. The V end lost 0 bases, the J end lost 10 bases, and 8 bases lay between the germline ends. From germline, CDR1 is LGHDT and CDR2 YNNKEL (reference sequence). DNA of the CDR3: TGTGCCAGCAGCCAAGATTGGAGGGCGCAGTATTTT. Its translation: CASSQDWRAQYF.

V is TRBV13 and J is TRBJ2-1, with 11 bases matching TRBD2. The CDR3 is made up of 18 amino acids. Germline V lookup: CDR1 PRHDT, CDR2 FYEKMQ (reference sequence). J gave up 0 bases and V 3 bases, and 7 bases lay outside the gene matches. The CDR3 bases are TGTGCCAGCAGCTTGGGACTAGCGGCTTCGAGCTCCTACAATGAGCAGTTCTTC. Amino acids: CASSLGLAASSSYNEQFF.

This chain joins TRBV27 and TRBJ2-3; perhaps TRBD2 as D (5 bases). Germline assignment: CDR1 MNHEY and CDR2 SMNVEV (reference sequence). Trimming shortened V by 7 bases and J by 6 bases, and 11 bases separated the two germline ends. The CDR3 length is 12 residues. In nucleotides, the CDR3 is TGTGCCAGCACCCGATCGGGGGATACGCAGTATTTT. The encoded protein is CASTRSGDTQYF.

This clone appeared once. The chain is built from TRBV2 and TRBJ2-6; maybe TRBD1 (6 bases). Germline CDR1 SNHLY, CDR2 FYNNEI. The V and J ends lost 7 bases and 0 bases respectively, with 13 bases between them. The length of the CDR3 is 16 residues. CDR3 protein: CASNRDTVSGANVLTF. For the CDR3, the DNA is TGTGCCAGCAATAGGGACACCGTCTCTGGGGCCAACGTCCTGACTTTC.

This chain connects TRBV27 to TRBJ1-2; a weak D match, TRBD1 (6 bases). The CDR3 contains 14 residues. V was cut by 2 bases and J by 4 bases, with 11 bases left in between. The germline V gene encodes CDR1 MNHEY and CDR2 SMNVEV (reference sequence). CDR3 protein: CASSLIGGFYGYTF. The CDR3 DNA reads TGTGCCAGCAGTTTAATTGGGGGCTTCTATGGCTACACCTTC.